The 21 T cell receptor beta chains reported below all come from one sample, sequenced in a study of shared clonotypes between healthy human individuals. The assay was immunoSEQ multiplex PCR, and TCRdb's table has in-frame clones only and misses some. The data hold about a million clones, with 76% observed a single time. Sequenced input: memory CD4+ T cells sorted from blood. Stated subset: CD45RA-negative fraction. These receptors all stem from a young man in good health.

Ten or more counts support this clone. This sequence joins TRBV5-1 and TRBJ2-2; D possibly corresponds to TRBD2 (6 bases). The V gene's germline CDR1 is SGHRS and CDR2 YFSETQ. This CDR3 is built from 15 residues. Trimming pared 4 bases from V and 2 bases from J, leaving 12 bases between. DNA of the CDR3: TGCGCCAGCAGCCCTCTTAGCGGAAACACCGGGGAGCTGTTTTTT. It yields the protein CASSPLSGNTGELFF.

This rearrangement joins TRBV19 to TRBJ2-1; D perhaps matches TRBD2 (5 bases). The V end was cut by 4 bases, the J end by 9 bases, with 16 bases between. Germline CDR1 reads LNHDA; CDR2 reads SQIVND (reference sequence). CDR3 size: 14 residues. The CDR3 sequence is CASSTPRARGEQFF. The CDR3, as DNA: TGTGCCAGTAGTACTCCGCGGGCCCGAGGTGAGCAGTTCTTC.

The chain joins TRBV23-1 to TRBJ1-1; possibly TRBD1 for D (5 bases). TRBV23-1 is an open reading frame whose function is uncertain. CDR3 length: 13 residues. The V end lost 3 bases, the J end lost 4 bases, and 9 bases lay between the germline ends. The CDR3 loop is CASSHRGGTEAFF. DNA for the CDR3: TGCGCCAGCAGTCATAGGGGAGGCACTGAAGCTTTCTTT.

The chain combines TRBV27 with TRBJ2-7; 8 nucleotides line up with TRBD2. The CDR3 extends over 14 amino acids. Germline CDR1 reads MNHEY; CDR2 reads SMNVEV (reference sequence). Losses at the gene ends were 4 bases for V and 6 bases for J; bases not matched to a gene: 8. As DNA, the CDR3 is TGTGCCAGCAGTTCGGGGGGGAGCGGGCGCGAGCAGTACTTC. This sequence encodes CASSSGGSGREQYF.

The genes are TRBV27 and TRBJ2-3, with 12 bases lining up with TRBD2. Germline loops: CDR1 MNHEY, CDR2 SMNVEV (reference sequence). The CDR3 is 17 amino acids. V shed 4 bases and J 1 base; nucleotides not matched to a gene: 6. In nucleotides, the CDR3 is TGTGCCAGCAGTTCCTCGACTAGCGGGGGCCGCACAGATACGCAGTATTTT. Translated, it gives CASSSSTSGGRTDTQYF.

The rearrangement uses TRBV29-1 and TRBJ2-5; 9 nucleotides align to TRBD2. The length of the CDR3 is 12 residues. Trimming at V came to 7 bases and at J to 4 bases, leaving 4 bases not matched to a gene. Germline CDR1 reads SQVTM; CDR2 reads ANQGSEA. This CDR3 reads CSASAGGETQYF. CDR3 in DNA: TGCAGCGCATCAGCGGGAGGAGAGACCCAGTACTTC.

The chain uses TRBV9 and TRBJ1-5; no clear D. Trimming left V 0 bases short and J 3 bases short, with 7 bases between. The length of the CDR3 is 14 residues. Per the germline V gene, CDR1 is SGDLS and CDR2 is YYNGEE. CDR3 DNA sequence: TGTGCCAGCAGCGTAGGGCCTGTCAATCAGCCCCAGCATTTT. Translated: CASSVGPVNQPQHF.

The chain links TRBV2 to TRBJ1-5; 10 nucleotides align to TRBD1. Trimming at V came to 6 bases and at J to 5 bases, leaving 4 bases not matched to a gene. The CDR3 is 14 amino acids. CDR1 SNHLY and CDR2 FYNNEI come from the germline V gene. CDR3 nucleotide sequence: TGTGCCAGCAGAGAGACAGGGGGCGATCAGCCCCAGCATTTT. It encodes CASRETGGDQPQHF.

The chain carries TRBV5-1 and TRBJ2-7, with D perhaps TRBD1 or TRBD2 (5 bases each). Germline CDR1 is SGHRS and CDR2 is YFSETQ. CDR3 length equals 15 residues. Trimming removed 4 bases from V and 0 bases from J, with 14 bases in between. The CDR3 reads CASSEGWRSSYEQYF. CDR3 nucleotides: TGCGCCAGCAGCGAGGGGTGGAGGAGCTCCTACGAGCAGTACTTC.

The sample holds one count of this clone. V usage is TRBV5-6 and J usage is TRBJ1-1; D not certain. Per the germline V gene, CDR1 is SGHDT and CDR2 is YYEEEE. The CDR3 contains 15 residues. Trimming took off 0 bases at V and 1 base at J, with 10 bases between the two ends. The CDR3 bases are TGTGCCAGCAGCTTGGGCGACCGAAGGAACACTGAAGCTTTCTTT. Residues: CASSLGDRRNTEAFF.

This chain connects TRBV6-5 to TRBJ1-4; D is unclear. V dropped 7 bases and J dropped 4 bases, with 4 bases sitting between them. The CDR3 runs to 11 residues. Germline CDR1 is MNHEY and CDR2 is SVGAGI. CDR3 DNA: TGTGCCAGCATGCATAATGAAAAACTGTTTTTT. It specifies CASMHNEKLFF.

The chain carries TRBV2 and TRBJ1-1; D ambiguous. Trimming shortened V by 7 bases and J by 2 bases, and 11 bases separated the two germline ends. Germline CDR1 reads SNHLY; CDR2 reads FYNNEI. The CDR3 is 13 residues long. The CDR3 coding sequence is TGTGCCAGCAAGTTACAGCTTAACACTGAAGCTTTCTTT. Translating it yields CASKLQLNTEAFF. The full variable domain, rest sourced from reference TRBV2 and TRBJ1-1, is EPEVTQTPSHQVTQMGQEVILRCVPISNHLYFYWYRQILGQKVEFLVSFYNNEISEKSEIFDDQFSVERPDGSNFTLKIRSTKLEDSAMYFCASKLQLNTEAFFGQGTRLTVV.

This clone was picked up a small number of times. This chain links TRBV9 with TRBJ1-2, with 8 nucleotides matching TRBD1. The CDR3 runs 13 residues. Germline assignment: CDR1 SGDLS and CDR2 YYNGEE. The J segment lost 10 bases and the V segment lost 1 base, leaving 6 bases of the junction unmatched. CDR3 protein: CASSVITGGDYTF. The CDR3 DNA sequence: TGTGCCAGCAGCGTAATAACAGGGGGAGACTACACCTTC.

The chain carries TRBV5-6 and TRBJ2-1; TRBD2 matches 15 bases. This CDR3 contains 19 residues. The V and J ends lost 1 base and 0 bases, in that order; junction bases with no gene match: 5. Germline V CDR1 and CDR2: SGHDT, YYEEEE. CDR3: CASSLRTSGRAGSYNEQFF. The CDR3 DNA is TGTGCCAGCAGCTTGCGGACTAGCGGGAGGGCCGGCTCCTACAATGAGCAGTTCTTC.

The J gene is TRBJ2-4, the V gene TRBV30; D may be TRBD1 (5 bases). Deletions cut 3 bases from V and 8 bases from J, with 11 bases between. The CDR3 is made up of 12 amino acids. Germline lookup yields CDR1 GTSNPN and CDR2 SVGIG (reference sequence). CDR3 sequence reads: CAWSDFRDIQYF. The CDR3 DNA reads TGTGCCTGGAGCGACTTCAGGGACATTCAGTACTTC.

On this clone itself: A much larger clone is a single base away; this may be a read error. The chain joins TRBV7-2 to TRBJ2-1; D is unclear. CDR3 length: 11 residues. Trimming cost V 2 bases and J 5 bases, with 1 base left between them. CDR1 and CDR2 (germline): SGHTA, FQGNSA. DNA of the CDR3: TGTGCCAGCAGCTTACACAATGAGCAGTTCTTC. The encoded protein is CASSLHNEQFF.

V gene TRBV10-3 combines with J gene TRBJ1-1; D uncertain. The CDR3 runs to 14 residues. V was cut by 4 bases and J by 2 bases, with 11 bases left in between. CDR1 and CDR2 (germline): ENHRY, SYGVKD. The CDR3 sequence is CAISVEGGNTEAFF. The DNA for the CDR3 is TGTGCCATCAGTGTGGAGGGAGGTAACACTGAAGCTTTCTTT.

The chain links TRBV10-3 to TRBJ2-3; TRBD2 matches 7 bases. This CDR3 has 18 residues. Germline CDR1 reads ENHRY; CDR2 reads SYGVKD. The J segment lost 1 base and the V segment lost 4 bases, leaving 14 bases of the junction unmatched. The CDR3 region is CAISASSSGGGRTDTQYF. The DNA of the CDR3 is TGTGCCATCAGTGCCTCTTCTTCGGGCGGGGGACGCACAGATACGCAGTATTTT.

The J gene is TRBJ2-7, the V gene TRBV6-1; D is ambiguous. Germline V CDR1 and CDR2: MNHNS, SASEGT. The CDR3 runs to 15 residues. The V gene lost 4 bases and the J gene lost 4 bases, with 17 bases spanning the gap. The CDR3: CASSGLNRESYEQYF. DNA of the CDR3: TGTGCCAGCAGTGGCCTCAACAGAGAGTCATACGAGCAGTACTTC.

The chain recombines TRBV28 with TRBJ2-7, with D tentatively TRBD2 (5 bases). Germline V gene sequence: CDR1 MDHEN, CDR2 SYDVKM. The CDR3 length is 14 residues. Trimming stripped 6 bases from V and 3 bases from J, with 15 bases between. CDR3 sequence (DNA): TGTGCCAGCAGCTGGGAGCGGAACCTCTACGAGCAGTACTTC. This codes for CASSWERNLYEQYF.

This clone showed up just once. The chain couples TRBV11-1 to TRBJ1-1; TRBD1 is a possible D gene (5 bases). Trimming pared 6 bases from V and 1 base from J, leaving 12 bases between. Germline-derived CDR1 and CDR2 are SGHAT and FQDESV (reference sequence). The CDR3 runs to 14 residues. The CDR3 loop is CASRTGTANTEAFF. The CDR3, as DNA: TGTGCCAGCAGAACGGGGACGGCGAACACTGAAGCTTTCTTT.